The 5 T cell receptor beta chains reported below all come from one sample, sequenced in a study of shared clonotypes between healthy human individuals (dated by TCRdb to the early 2020s). Library creation used the immunoSEQ multiplex PCR assay. In its TCRdb copy, this immuneACCESS table keeps in-frame sequences only and misses some clones. Where compared with another copy, unresolved V genes explain less than half of these, and the others have no known cause. The sample contains approximately 470,000 clones, approximately 78% of them found a single time. The ten largest account for about 12% of the sample. Material for sequencing was PBMCs. Receptor source: a woman in her thirties or forties in good health. Some clones in this sample may be carry-over from other donors' samples.

The gene calls are TRBV28 and TRBJ2-7; the D is unclear. The V gene lost 9 bases and the J gene lost 2 bases, with 14 bases spanning the gap. CDR3 size: 13 residues. Germline CDR1 is MDHEN and CDR2 is SYDVKM. CDR3 protein: CASLVPGAYEQYF. As DNA, the CDR3 is TGTGCCAGTCTTGTACCGGGTGCCTACGAGCAGTACTTC.

This clone was counted only a few times. V and J are TRBV30 and TRBJ2-6, with D possibly matching TRBD1 (5 bases). Germline CDR1 is GTSNPN and CDR2 is SVGIG (reference sequence). Trimming took off 8 bases at V and 1 base at J, with 15 bases between the two ends. The CDR3 is made up of 15 amino acids. CDR3 sequence: CASPRQGSGANVLTF. CDR3 nucleotide sequence: TGTGCCAGCCCCCGCCAGGGTTCTGGGGCCAACGTCCTGACTTTC.

This chain connects TRBV19 to TRBJ2-3; D tentatively reads TRBD1 or TRBD2 (5 bases each). V was trimmed by 0 bases and J by 5 bases, leaving 6 bases between them. The V gene's germline CDR1 is LNHDA and CDR2 SQIVND (reference sequence). The length of the CDR3 is 13 residues. CDR3 sequence (DNA): TGTGCCAGTAGTATAGAGAGGGGAGATACGCAGTATTTT. Translating it yields CASSIERGDTQYF.

This sequence joins TRBV5-1 and TRBJ1-4, with 8 bases matching TRBD1. This CDR3 has 18 residues. CDR1 SGHRS and CDR2 YFSETQ come from the germline V gene. V was pared by 0 bases and J by 0 bases, with 7 bases of the junction left unmatched. The CDR3 coding sequence is TGCGCCAGCAGCTTGGGGCCCGGACAGGGAGCAACTAATGAAAAACTGTTTTTT. It is translated as CASSLGPGQGATNEKLFF.

The rearrangement joins TRBV6-6 to TRBJ1-3; no definite D call. This CDR3 has 14 amino acids. Germline V CDR1 and CDR2: MNHNY, SVGAGI (reference sequence). V was pared by 4 bases and J by 1 base, with 8 bases between. The CDR3 DNA is TGTGCCAGCAGTTTCTCCGATTCTGGAAACACCATATATTTT. Its protein product is CASSFSDSGNTIYF.